This TCR beta chain was identified in a study of vaccination effects on CD4 cells after COVID-19. With respect to this clone: Its cognate antigen is unknown.

The culture ran for around 10 days before CD4+ T cells were isolated. Trimming shortened V by 1 base and J by 8 bases, and 7 bases separated the two germline ends. Germline loops: CDR1 SGHDT, CDR2 YYEEEE. The CDR3 spans 12 residues. The data were produced by immunoSEQ multiplex PCR, yet TCRdb's version contains in-frame clones alone and is incomplete. The sample carries tens of thousands of clones, about three quarters recorded once. This TCR came from a human donor who had a prior SARS-CoV-2 infection. The rearrangement links TRBV5-6 to TRBJ2-1; the D call may be TRBD1 or TRBD2 (5 bases each). The material sequenced was CD4+ T cells from PBMCs cultured without peptide, taken before COVID-19 vaccination. The chain's CDR3 is CASSLRGHEQFF. Written as DNA, the CDR3 is TGTGCCAGCAGCTTGCGGGGCCATGAGCAGTTCTTC.